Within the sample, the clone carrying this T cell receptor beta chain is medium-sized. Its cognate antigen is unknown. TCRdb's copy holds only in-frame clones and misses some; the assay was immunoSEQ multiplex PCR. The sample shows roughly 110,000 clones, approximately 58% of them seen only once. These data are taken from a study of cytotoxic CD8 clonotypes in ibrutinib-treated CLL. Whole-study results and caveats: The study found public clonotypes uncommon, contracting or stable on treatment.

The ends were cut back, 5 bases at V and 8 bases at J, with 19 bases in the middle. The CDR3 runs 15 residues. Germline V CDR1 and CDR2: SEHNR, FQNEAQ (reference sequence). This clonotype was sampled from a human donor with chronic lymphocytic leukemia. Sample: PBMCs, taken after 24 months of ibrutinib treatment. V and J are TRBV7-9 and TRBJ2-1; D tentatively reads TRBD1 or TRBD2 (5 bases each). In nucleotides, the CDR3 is TGTGCCAGCAGCCTCCGGGACGGGCCCCGAGATGAGCAGTTCTTC. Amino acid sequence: CASSLRDGPRDEQFF.